These 12 T cell receptor beta chains were all obtained from the same sample, sequenced in a study of immune cell composition in non-small cell lung cancer. Sequencing used immunoSEQ multiplex PCR; TCRdb keeps in-frame clones, though not all of them. Of thousands of clones in the sample, 75% were seen once. Sequenced sample: lung tumor tissue. These receptors originate from a human donor with non-small cell lung cancer.

The CDR3 loop is CASSLSGGYEQYF. CDR3 nucleotides: TGTGCCAGCAGCCTATCAGGGGGCTACGAGCAGTACTTC. The chain recombines TRBV7-2 with TRBJ2-7, with 7 bases identical to TRBD1. Germline V gene lookup returns CDR1 SGHTA and CDR2 FQGNSA. The CDR3 runs 13 residues. The V and J ends lost 5 bases and 3 bases, in that order; junction bases with no gene match: 4.

V usage is TRBV5-4 and J usage is TRBJ2-1, with 10 bases matching TRBD2. The V and J ends lost 4 bases and 5 bases, in that order; junction bases with no gene match: 12. The CDR3 is 17 residues long. Germline assignment: CDR1 SGHNT and CDR2 YYREEE (reference sequence). The CDR3, as DNA: TGTGCCAGCAGCCGGAGGGAGCGGGGGGGCCGAGACAATGAGCAGTTCTTC. Protein product: CASSRRERGGRDNEQFF.

The chain joins TRBV6-6 to TRBJ1-1; 7 bases align to TRBD1. Germline V gene sequence: CDR1 MNHNY, CDR2 SVGAGI (reference sequence). The CDR3 length is 14 residues. V lost 0 bases to trimming and J lost 8 bases; unmatched junction nucleotides: 6. CDR3 coding DNA: TGTGCCAGCAGTTACTCAGCGACAGGGCAAGAAGCTTTCTTT. Translated: CASSYSATGQEAFF.

The V gene is TRBV7-2, the J gene TRBJ1-5; D unclear. Trimming removed 8 bases from V and 0 bases from J, with 14 bases in between. The CDR3 has 15 residues. Germline assignment: CDR1 SGHTA and CDR2 FQGNSA. The CDR3 loop is CASSRTGDSNQPQHF. The CDR3 DNA sequence: TGTGCCAGCTCCCGGACGGGAGATAGCAATCAGCCCCAGCATTTT.

This clone was found a few times. The chain couples TRBV2 to TRBJ1-4; D remains unclear. Germline V gene sequence: CDR1 SNHLY, CDR2 FYNNEI. V was cut by 3 bases and J by 1 base, with 9 bases left in between. The CDR3 totals 15 residues. CDR3 DNA sequence: TGTGCCAGCAGTGAGGAGGGAGGAACTAATGAAAAACTGTTTTTT. Protein: CASSEEGGTNEKLFF.

This clone has more than one count but fewer than ten. The V and J genes are TRBV19 and TRBJ2-3, with 8 bases identical to TRBD2. This CDR3 is built from 16 residues. V shed 1 base and J 1 base; nucleotides not matched to a gene: 4. Germline assignment: CDR1 LNHDA and CDR2 SQIVND (reference sequence). The CDR3 protein is CASSIARREGTDTQYF. CDR3 DNA: TGTGCCAGTAGTATAGCCCGGCGGGAGGGCACAGATACGCAGTATTTT.

The CDR3, as DNA: TGTGCCAGCAGTGAATACGGGGATCCCAATTCACCCCTCCACTTT. Translated: CASSEYGDPNSPLHF. The chain links TRBV25-1 to TRBJ1-6; D is unclear. CDR1 and CDR2 from the germline V gene are MGHDK and SYGVNS. The length of the CDR3 is 15 residues. V gave up 0 bases and J gave up 7 bases, with 10 bases separating them.

As for this clone: Relative to the germline gene, one junction end is altered; a read error may explain this. The CDR3 here is CANSPQGLTIGGYTF. The CDR3 nucleotides are TGTGCCAACAGCCCCCAGGGCCTCACTATCGGTGGCTACACCTTC. V is TRBV9 and J is TRBJ1-2; D may be TRBD1 (5 bases). Germline CDR1 is SGDLS and CDR2 is YYNGEE. The CDR3 is 15 amino acids.

This clone has more than one count but fewer than ten. V usage is TRBV10-2 and J usage is TRBJ1-1, with a weak D call TRBD1 (6 bases). This CDR3 spans 13 amino acids. The ends were cut back, 6 bases at V and 3 bases at J, with 11 bases in the middle. The germline CDR1 and CDR2 sequences are WSHSY and SAAADI. The chain's CDR3 is CASSRGIDTEAFF. For the CDR3, the DNA is TGCGCCAGCAGCAGGGGAATCGACACTGAAGCTTTCTTT.

The chain has TRBV19 and TRBJ1-5; the match to TRBD1 covers 9 bases. Per the germline V gene, CDR1 is LNHDA and CDR2 is SQIVND (reference sequence). The CDR3 spans 16 residues. The V gene end was trimmed by 5 bases and the J gene end by 3 bases; junction bases not matched to a gene: 8. In DNA form, the CDR3 reads TGTGCCAGTAGTGCAGCAGGGACAGGGTACAATCAGCCCCAGCATTTT. It yields the protein CASSAAGTGYNQPQHF.

The gene calls are TRBV29-1 and TRBJ2-5, with 9 bases matching TRBD2. In germline, CDR1 is SQVTM, CDR2 ANQGSEA. The CDR3 runs 16 residues. After removal of 0 bases from V and 4 bases from J, the junction contained 9 bases not matched to a gene. The CDR3 sequence: CSVEDLSGGPGETQYF. Written as DNA, the CDR3 is TGCAGCGTTGAAGATCTAAGCGGGGGGCCAGGAGAGACCCAGTACTTC.

This chain connects TRBV7-2 to TRBJ2-7; 7 bases are a match to TRBD1. This CDR3 comprises 12 residues. Germline V CDR1 and CDR2: SGHTA, FQGNSA. The J segment lost 4 bases and the V segment lost 5 bases, leaving 2 bases of the junction unmatched. CDR3 nucleotides: TGTGCCAGCAGCCTGGGACAGTACGAGCAGTACTTC. Its protein is CASSLGQYEQYF.